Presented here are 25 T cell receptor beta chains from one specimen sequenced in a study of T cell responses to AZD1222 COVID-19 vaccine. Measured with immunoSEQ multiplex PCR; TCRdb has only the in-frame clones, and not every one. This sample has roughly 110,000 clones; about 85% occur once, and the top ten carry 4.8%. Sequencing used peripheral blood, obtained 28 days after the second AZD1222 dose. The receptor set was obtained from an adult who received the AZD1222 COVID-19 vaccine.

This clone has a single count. DNA of the CDR3: TGTGCCAGCAGCCTCGGACCGACGCGGGAAACTGAAGCTTTCTTT. The encoded protein is CASSLGPTRETEAFF. This chain joins TRBV11-2 and TRBJ1-1; no firm D call. This CDR3 has 15 amino acids. CDR1 and CDR2 from the germline V gene are SGHAT and FQNNGV. Trimming left V 5 bases short and J 5 bases short, with 18 bases between.

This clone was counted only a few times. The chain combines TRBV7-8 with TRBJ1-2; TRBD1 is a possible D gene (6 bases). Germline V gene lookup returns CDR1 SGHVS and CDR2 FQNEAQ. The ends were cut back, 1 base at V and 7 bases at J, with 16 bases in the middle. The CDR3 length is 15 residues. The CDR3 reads CASSLGSRQEGGYTF. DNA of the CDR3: TGTGCCAGCAGCTTAGGATCTAGACAGGAGGGTGGCTACACCTTC.

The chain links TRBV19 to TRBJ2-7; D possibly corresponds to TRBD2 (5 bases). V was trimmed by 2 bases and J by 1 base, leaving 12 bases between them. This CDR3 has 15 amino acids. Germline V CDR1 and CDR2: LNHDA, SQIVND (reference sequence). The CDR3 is CASSISGLGSYEQYF. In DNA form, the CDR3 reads TGTGCCAGTAGTATATCGGGATTAGGGTCCTACGAGCAGTACTTC.

The CDR3 DNA reads as TGTGCCAGCAGTAGACAGGGGATCGAGTTTGAAAAACTGTTTTTT. Amino acid sequence: CASSRQGIEFEKLFF. The chain employs TRBV2 and TRBJ1-4; 8 nucleotides agree with TRBD1. CDR3 size: 15 residues. The germline gives CDR1 SNHLY, CDR2 FYNNEI. Trimming at V came to 5 bases and at J to 7 bases, leaving 9 bases not matched to a gene.

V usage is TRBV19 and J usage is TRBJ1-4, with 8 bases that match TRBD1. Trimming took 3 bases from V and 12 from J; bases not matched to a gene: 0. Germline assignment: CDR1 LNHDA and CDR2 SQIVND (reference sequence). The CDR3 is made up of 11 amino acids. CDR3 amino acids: CASSMGQELFF. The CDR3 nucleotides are TGTGCCAGTAGTATGGGACAGGAACTGTTTTTT.

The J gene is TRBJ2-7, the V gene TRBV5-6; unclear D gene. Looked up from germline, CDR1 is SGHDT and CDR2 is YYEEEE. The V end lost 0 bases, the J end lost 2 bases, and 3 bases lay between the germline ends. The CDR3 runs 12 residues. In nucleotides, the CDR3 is TGTGCCAGCAGCTTGGCAGCCTACGAGCAGTACTTC. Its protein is CASSLAAYEQYF.

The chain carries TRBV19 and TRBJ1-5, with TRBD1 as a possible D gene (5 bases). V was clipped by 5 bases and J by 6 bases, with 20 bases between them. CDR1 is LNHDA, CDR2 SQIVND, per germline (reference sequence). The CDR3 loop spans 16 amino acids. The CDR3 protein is CASSQVGRAGGQPQHF. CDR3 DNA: TGTGCCAGTAGTCAAGTGGGCAGAGCGGGGGGTCAGCCCCAGCATTTT. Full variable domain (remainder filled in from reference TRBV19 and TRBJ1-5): DGGITQSPKYLFRKEGQNVTLSCEQNLNHDAMYWYRQDPGQGLRLIYYSQIVNDFQKGDIAEGYSVSREKKESFPLTVTSAQKNPTAFYLCASSQVGRAGGQPQHFGDGTRLSIL.

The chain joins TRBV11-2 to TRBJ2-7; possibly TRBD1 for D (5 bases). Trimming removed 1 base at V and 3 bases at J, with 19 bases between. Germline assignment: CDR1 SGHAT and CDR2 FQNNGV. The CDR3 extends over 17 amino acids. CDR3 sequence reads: CASSLVIGQGFNYEQYF. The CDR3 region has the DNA TGTGCCAGCAGCTTAGTGATCGGGCAGGGCTTCAACTACGAGCAGTACTTC.

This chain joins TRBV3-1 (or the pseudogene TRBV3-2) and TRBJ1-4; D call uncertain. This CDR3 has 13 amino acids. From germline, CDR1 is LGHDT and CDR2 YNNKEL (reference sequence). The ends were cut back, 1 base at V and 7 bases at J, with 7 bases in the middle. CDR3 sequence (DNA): TGTGCCAGCAGCCAAGGCGGGGTTGAAAAACTGTTTTTT. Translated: CASSQGGVEKLFF.

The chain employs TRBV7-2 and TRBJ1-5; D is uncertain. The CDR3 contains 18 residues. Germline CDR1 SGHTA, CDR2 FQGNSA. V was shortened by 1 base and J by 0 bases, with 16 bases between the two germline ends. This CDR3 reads CASSLGRLGSYSNQPQHF. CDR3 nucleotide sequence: TGTGCCAGCAGCTTAGGGCGTCTCGGGTCTTATAGCAATCAGCCCCAGCATTTT. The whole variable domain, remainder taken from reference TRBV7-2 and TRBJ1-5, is GAGVSQSPSNKVTEKGKDVELRCDPISGHTALYWYRQSLGQGLEFLIYFQGNSAPDKSGLPSDRFSAERTGGSVSTLTIQRTQQEDSAVYLCASSLGRLGSYSNQPQHFGDGTRLSIL.

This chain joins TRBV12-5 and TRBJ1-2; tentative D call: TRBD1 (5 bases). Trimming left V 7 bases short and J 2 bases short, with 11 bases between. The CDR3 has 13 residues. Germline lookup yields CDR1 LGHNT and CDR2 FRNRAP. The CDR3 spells CASAPGPNYGYTF. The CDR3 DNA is TGTGCTAGTGCCCCGGGGCCCAACTATGGCTACACCTTC. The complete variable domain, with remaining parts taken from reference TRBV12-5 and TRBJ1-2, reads DARVTQTPRHKVTEMGQEVTMRCQPILGHNTVFWYRQTMMQGLELLAYFRNRAPLDDSGMPKDRFSAEMPDATLATLKIQPSEPRDSAVYFCASAPGPNYGYTFGSGTRLTVV.

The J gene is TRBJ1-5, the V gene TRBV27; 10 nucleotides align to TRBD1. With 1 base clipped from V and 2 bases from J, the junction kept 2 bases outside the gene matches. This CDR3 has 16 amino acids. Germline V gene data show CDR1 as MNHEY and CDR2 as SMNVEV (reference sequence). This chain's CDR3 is CASSLYGTGGNQPQHF. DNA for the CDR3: TGTGCCAGCAGTTTATATGGGACAGGGGGCAATCAGCCCCAGCATTTT.

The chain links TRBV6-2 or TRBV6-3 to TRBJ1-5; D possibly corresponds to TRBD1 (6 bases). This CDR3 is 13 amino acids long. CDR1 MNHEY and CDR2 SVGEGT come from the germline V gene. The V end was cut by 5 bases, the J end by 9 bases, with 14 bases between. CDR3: CASSDHRVRPQHF. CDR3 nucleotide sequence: TGTGCCAGCAGTGACCACAGGGTGAGGCCCCAGCATTTT.

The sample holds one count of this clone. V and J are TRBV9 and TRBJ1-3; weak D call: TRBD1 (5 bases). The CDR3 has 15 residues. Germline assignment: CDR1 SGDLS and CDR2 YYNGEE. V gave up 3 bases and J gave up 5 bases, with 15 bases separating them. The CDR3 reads CASSAAGFLRNTIYF. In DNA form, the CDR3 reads TGTGCCAGCAGCGCCGCAGGGTTCCTAAGAAACACCATATATTTT.

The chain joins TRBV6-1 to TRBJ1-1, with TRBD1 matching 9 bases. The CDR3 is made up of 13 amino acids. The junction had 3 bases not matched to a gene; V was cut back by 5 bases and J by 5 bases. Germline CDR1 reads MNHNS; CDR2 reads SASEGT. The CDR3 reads CASSFGTGTEAFF. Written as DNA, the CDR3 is TGTGCCAGCAGTTTCGGGACAGGGACTGAAGCTTTCTTT.

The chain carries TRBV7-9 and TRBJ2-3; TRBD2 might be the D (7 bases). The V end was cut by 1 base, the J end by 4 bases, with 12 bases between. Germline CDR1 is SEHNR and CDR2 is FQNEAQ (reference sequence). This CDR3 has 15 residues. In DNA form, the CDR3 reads TGTGCCAGCAGCTTAGAGGGAGGGGGTCCAGATACGCAGTATTTT. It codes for CASSLEGGGPDTQYF.

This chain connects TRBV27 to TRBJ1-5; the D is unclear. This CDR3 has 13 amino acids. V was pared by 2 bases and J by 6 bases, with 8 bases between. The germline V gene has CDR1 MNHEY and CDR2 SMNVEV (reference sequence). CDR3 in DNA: TGTGCCAGCAGTTTAAATCGGGCTCAGCCCCAGCATTTT. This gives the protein CASSLNRAQPQHF.

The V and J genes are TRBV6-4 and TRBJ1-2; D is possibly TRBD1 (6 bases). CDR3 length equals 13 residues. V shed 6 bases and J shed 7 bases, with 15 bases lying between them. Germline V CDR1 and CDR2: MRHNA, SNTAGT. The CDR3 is CASRGGQGGGYTF. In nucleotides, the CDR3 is TGTGCCAGCAGGGGGGGACAAGGCGGTGGCTACACCTTC.

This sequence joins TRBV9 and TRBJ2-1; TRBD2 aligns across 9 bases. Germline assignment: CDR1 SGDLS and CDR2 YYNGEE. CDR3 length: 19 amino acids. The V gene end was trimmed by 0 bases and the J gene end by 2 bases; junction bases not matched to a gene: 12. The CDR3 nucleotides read TGTGCCAGCAGCGTAGACCCAGCGGGGGGACTAAAGACCTACAATGAGCAGTTCTTC. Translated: CASSVDPAGGLKTYNEQFF.

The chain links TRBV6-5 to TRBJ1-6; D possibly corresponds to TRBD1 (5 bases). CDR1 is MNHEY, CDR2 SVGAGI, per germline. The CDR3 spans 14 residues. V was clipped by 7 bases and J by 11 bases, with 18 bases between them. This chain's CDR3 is CASTTSGGVPPLHF. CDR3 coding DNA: TGTGCCAGCACCACGAGTGGGGGGGTTCCACCCCTCCACTTT.

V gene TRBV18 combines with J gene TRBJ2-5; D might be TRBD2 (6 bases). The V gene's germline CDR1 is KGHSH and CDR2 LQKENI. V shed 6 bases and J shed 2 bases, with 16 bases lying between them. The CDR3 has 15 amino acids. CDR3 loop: CASSPNVAVQETQYF. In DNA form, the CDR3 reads TGTGCCAGCTCTCCTAACGTAGCGGTACAAGAGACCCAGTACTTC.

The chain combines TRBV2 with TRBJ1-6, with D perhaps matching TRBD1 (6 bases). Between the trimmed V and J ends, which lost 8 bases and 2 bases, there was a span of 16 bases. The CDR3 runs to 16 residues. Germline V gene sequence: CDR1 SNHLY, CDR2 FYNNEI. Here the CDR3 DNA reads TGTGCCAGCCGAAGGGAGGGGGGCACCTATAATTCACCCCTCCACTTT. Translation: CASRREGGTYNSPLHF. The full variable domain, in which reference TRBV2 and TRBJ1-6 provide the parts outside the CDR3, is EPEVTQTPSHQVTQMGQEVILRCVPISNHLYFYWYRQILGQKVEFLVSFYNNEISEKSEIFDDQFSVERPDGSNFTLKIRSTKLEDSAMYFCASRREGGTYNSPLHFGNGTRLTVT.

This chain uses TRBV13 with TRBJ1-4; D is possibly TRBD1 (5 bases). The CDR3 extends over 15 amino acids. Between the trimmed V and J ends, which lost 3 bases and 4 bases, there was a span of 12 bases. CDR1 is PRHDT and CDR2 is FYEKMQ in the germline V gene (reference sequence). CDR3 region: CASSLGRQINEKLFF. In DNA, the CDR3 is TGTGCCAGCAGCTTGGGCCGACAGATTAATGAAAAACTGTTTTTT.

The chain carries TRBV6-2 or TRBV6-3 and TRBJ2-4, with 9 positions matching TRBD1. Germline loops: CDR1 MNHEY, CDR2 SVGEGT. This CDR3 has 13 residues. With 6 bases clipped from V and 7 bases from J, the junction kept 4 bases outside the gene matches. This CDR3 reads CASSWGQGNIQYF. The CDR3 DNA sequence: TGTGCCAGCAGCTGGGGACAGGGTAACATTCAGTACTTC.

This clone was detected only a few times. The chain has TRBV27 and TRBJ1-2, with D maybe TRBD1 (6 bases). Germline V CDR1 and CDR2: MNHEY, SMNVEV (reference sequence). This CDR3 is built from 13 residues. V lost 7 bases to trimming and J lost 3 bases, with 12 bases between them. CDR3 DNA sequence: TGTGCCAGCACTTCGAGGGGGGACTATGGCTACACCTTC. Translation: CASTSRGDYGYTF.